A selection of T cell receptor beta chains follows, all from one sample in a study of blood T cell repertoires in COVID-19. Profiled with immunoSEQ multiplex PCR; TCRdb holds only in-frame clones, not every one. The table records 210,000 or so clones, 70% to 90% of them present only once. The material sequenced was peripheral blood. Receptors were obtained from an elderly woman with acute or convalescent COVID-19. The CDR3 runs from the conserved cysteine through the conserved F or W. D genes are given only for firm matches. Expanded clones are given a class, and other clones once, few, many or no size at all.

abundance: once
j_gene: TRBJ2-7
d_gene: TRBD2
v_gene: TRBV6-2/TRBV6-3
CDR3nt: TGTGCCAGCAGTTACCTCGGCACGGGGGGATACGAGCAGTACTTC
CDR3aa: CASSYLGTGGYEQYF

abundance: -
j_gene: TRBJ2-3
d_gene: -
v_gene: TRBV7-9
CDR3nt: TGTGCCAGCAGCCCTGACAAGGCCACAGATACGCAGTATTTT
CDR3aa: CASSPDKATDTQYF

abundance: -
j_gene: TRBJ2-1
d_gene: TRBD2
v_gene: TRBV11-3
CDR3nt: TGTGCCAGCAGCTTCGGCGGGGGGGCCGATGAGCAGTTCTTC
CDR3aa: CASSFGGGADEQFF

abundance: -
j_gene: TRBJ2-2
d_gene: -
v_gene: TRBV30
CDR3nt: TGTGCCTGGAGTGTAAGTCAGGGTCACGGCGGGGAGCTGTTTTTT
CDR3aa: CAWSVSQGHGGELFF

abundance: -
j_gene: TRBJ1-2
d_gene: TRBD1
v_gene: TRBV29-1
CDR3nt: TGCAGCGTTGACAGGGGGCTGGGTGGCTACACCTTC
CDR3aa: CSVDRGLGGYTF

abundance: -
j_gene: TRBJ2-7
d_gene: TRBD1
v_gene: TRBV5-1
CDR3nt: TGCGCCAGCAGCTGGGACAGGGGTGCCTCCTACGAGCAGTACTTC
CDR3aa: CASSWDRGASYEQYF

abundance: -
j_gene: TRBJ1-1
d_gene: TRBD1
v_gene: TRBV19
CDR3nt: TGTGCCAGTAGTCCCACCTTGGGGACAGGGGTGAACACTGAAGCTTTCTTT
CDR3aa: CASSPTLGTGVNTEAFF

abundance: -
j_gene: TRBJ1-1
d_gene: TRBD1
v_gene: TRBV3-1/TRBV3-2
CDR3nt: TGTGCCAGCAGCCCCCGCGGGACAGGGGTTTCCGAAGCTTTCTTT
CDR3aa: CASSPRGTGVSEAFF

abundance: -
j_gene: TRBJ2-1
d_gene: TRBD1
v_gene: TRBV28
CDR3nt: TGTGCCAGCAGTATTTTTTGGACAGGGGGGAATGAGCAGTTCTTC
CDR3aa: CASSIFWTGGNEQFF

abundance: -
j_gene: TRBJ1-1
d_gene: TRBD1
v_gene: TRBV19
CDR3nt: TGTGCCAGTAGCTCGGACAGGATGAACACTGAAGCTTTCTTT
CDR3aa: CASSSDRMNTEAFF

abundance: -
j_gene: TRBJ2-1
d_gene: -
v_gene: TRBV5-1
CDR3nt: TGCGCCAGCAGGTCTGAGGGCTCCTACAATGAGCAGTTCTTC
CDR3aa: CASRSEGSYNEQFF

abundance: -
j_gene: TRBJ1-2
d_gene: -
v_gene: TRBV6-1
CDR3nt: TGTGCCAGCAGTGAATCCAGGAAACCCTCTGACTATGGCTACACCTTC
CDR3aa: CASSESRKPSDYGYTF

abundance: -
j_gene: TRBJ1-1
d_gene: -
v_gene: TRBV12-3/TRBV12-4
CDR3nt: TGTGCCAGCAACTTGGACAGGAACACTGAAGCTTTCTTT
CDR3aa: CASNLDRNTEAFF

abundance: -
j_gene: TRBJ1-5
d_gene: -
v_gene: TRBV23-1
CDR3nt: TGCGCCAGCAGTCAATGCCGCAGAAATAGCAATCAGCCCCAGCATTTT
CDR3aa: CASSQCRRNSNQPQHF

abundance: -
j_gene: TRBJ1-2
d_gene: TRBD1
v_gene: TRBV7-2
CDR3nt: TGTGCCAGCAGCTTAGGACAGGGGACCTATGGCTACACCTTC
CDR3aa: CASSLGQGTYGYTF

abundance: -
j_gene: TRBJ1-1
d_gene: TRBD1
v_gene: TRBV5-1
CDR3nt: TGCGCCAGCAGCTTGGTCCAGGGACAGGGGGCAGGTGGCACTGAAGCTTTCTTT
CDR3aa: CASSLVQGQGAGGTEAFF

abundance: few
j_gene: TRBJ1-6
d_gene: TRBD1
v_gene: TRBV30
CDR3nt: TGTGCCTGGGATACAGGGGGGAAGTCACCCCTCCACTTT
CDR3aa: CAWDTGGKSPLHF

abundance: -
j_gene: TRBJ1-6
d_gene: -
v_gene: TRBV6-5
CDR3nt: TGTGCCAGCAGTTACTCCTCAGGCTATAATTCACCCCTCCACTTT
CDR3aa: CASSYSSGYNSPLHF

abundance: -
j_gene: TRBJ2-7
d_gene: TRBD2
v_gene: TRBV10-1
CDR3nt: TGCGCCAGCAGTGAGTACCCAGCGGGAGGGATCTACGAGCAGTACTTC
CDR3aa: CASSEYPAGGIYEQYF

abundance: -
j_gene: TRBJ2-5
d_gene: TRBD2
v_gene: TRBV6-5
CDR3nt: TGTGCCAGCAGTTACGCATCGGGGGGACTGGGGGAGACCCAGTACTTC
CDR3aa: CASSYASGGLGETQYF

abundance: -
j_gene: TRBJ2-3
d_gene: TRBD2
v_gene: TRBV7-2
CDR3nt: TGTGCCAGCAGCCCAACTAGCGGGGGATGGGGCACAGATACGCAGTATTTT
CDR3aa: CASSPTSGGWGTDTQYF

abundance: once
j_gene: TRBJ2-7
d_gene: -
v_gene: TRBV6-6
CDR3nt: TGTGCCGCCGGGAGGCAGGGGGCAACGTACGAGCAGTACTTC
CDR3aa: CAAGRQGATYEQYF

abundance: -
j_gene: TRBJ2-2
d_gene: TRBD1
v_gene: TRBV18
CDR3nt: TGTGCCAGCTCACCAACAGGGGTGATTTCCGGGGAGCTGTTTTTT
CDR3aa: CASSPTGVISGELFF